This is a list of T cell receptor beta chains from one sample in a study of beta chain features in type 1 diabetes. The repertoire was sequenced with immunoSEQ multiplex PCR; TCRdb's copy has only in-frame clones and lacks some. This sample has more than 300,000 clones, with 8% found just once. Sequenced: central memory CD4+ T cells from blood. These receptors were obtained from a woman aged 18-29 years in good health. Each CDR3 is given with its conserved first and last residue. A D gene is named only where the DNA matches it firmly. The size entry is marked missing in some rows and otherwise reads once, few, many or a size class.

v_call	j_call	d_call	clone_size	cdr3_aa	cdr3_nt
TRBV18	TRBJ2-1	-	few	CASSPQVRGGNEQFF	TGTGCCAGCTCACCACAGGTTAGGGGAGGCAATGAGCAGTTCTTC
TRBV7-9	TRBJ2-3	-	few	CASSRSIGVTDTQYF	TGTGCCAGCAGCCGATCTATAGGGGTCACAGATACGCAGTATTTT
TRBV6-5	TRBJ1-2	TRBD1	-	CASSWGTGDGYTF	TGTGCCAGCAGTTGGGGGACAGGAGATGGCTACACCTTC
TRBV18	TRBJ2-7	-	-	CASSSAGTYEQYF	TGTGCCAGCTCATCGGCAGGGACCTACGAGCAGTACTTC
TRBV7-9	TRBJ1-1	-	few	CASSLENTEAFF	TGTGCCAGCAGCTTAGAGAACACTGAAGCTTTCTTT
TRBV2	TRBJ1-1	-	-	CASSARRNTEAFF	TGTGCCAGTAGTGCCCGGAGGAACACTGAAGCTTTCTTT
TRBV5-1	TRBJ1-1	-	few	CASSSPRGPTEAFF	TGCGCCAGCAGCTCCCCAAGGGGTCCCACTGAAGCTTTCTTT
TRBV7-2	TRBJ2-1	TRBD2	-	CASRHPPSGRNNEQFF	TGTGCCAGCAGGCACCCACCCAGCGGGAGGAACAATGAGCAGTTCTTC
TRBV21-1	TRBJ2-4	-	many	CASSKVGKYGGDLAKNIQYF	TGTGCCAGCAGCAAAGTCGGGAAATATGGGGGAGACCTAGCCAAAAACATTCAGTACTTC
TRBV6-1	TRBJ1-1	TRBD1	-	CASSGQAGYAFF	TGTGCCAGCAGCGGACAGGCGGGGTATGCTTTCTTT
TRBV11-2	TRBJ2-3	TRBD2	-	CASSLVALAGGVDTQYF	TGTGCCAGCAGCTTAGTGGCCCTAGCGGGGGGCGTAGATACGCAGTATTTT
TRBV10-3	TRBJ2-1	TRBD2	-	CAISSLAGEHYNEQFF	TGTGCCATCAGTTCGCTAGCGGGAGAACATTACAATGAGCAGTTCTTC
TRBV7-8	TRBJ2-3	TRBD2	few	CASSHSGGLVDTQYF	TGTGCCAGCAGTCATTCGGGGGGGCTCGTGGATACGCAGTATTTT
TRBV28	TRBJ1-1	TRBD1	many	CASSPGQGTEAFF	TGTGCCAGCAGCCCGGGACAGGGCACTGAAGCTTTCTTT
TRBV7-9	TRBJ2-7	-	few	CASSLGTAREYEQYF	TGTGCCAGCAGCTTAGGGACTGCAAGAGAGTACGAGCAGTACTTC
TRBV10-3	TRBJ1-2	-	many	CAISRGEGYTF	TGTGCCATCAGCCGAGGGGAGGGCTACACCTTC
TRBV5-4	TRBJ2-3	-	-	CASSLEGRAYGTQYF	TGTGCCAGCAGCTTGGAGGGGCGAGCTTATGGTACGCAGTATTTT
TRBV28	TRBJ2-2	TRBD1	few	CASSFRGRTGELFF	TGTGCCAGCAGTTTCAGGGGGCGAACCGGGGAGCTGTTTTTT
TRBV19	TRBJ2-1	TRBD1	few	CASTVKTGGYNEQFF	TGTGCCAGTACCGTGAAAACAGGGGGTTACAATGAGCAGTTCTTC
TRBV19	TRBJ2-1	-	few	CASSIGDRGGQSEQFF	TGTGCCAGTAGTATAGGGGACCGGGGAGGCCAAAGTGAGCAGTTCTTC
TRBV29-1	TRBJ2-1	-	many	CSVAQGNNEQFF	TGCAGCGTTGCGCAGGGAAACAATGAGCAGTTCTTC
TRBV5-4	TRBJ1-2	TRBD1	few	CASSLDVGQGAYGYTF	TGTGCCAGCAGCTTGGACGTTGGACAGGGGGCCTATGGCTACACCTTC
TRBV7-9	TRBJ1-1	TRBD1	many	CASSLGQGTEAFF	TGTGCCAGCAGCCTCGGACAGGGCACTGAAGCTTTCTTT